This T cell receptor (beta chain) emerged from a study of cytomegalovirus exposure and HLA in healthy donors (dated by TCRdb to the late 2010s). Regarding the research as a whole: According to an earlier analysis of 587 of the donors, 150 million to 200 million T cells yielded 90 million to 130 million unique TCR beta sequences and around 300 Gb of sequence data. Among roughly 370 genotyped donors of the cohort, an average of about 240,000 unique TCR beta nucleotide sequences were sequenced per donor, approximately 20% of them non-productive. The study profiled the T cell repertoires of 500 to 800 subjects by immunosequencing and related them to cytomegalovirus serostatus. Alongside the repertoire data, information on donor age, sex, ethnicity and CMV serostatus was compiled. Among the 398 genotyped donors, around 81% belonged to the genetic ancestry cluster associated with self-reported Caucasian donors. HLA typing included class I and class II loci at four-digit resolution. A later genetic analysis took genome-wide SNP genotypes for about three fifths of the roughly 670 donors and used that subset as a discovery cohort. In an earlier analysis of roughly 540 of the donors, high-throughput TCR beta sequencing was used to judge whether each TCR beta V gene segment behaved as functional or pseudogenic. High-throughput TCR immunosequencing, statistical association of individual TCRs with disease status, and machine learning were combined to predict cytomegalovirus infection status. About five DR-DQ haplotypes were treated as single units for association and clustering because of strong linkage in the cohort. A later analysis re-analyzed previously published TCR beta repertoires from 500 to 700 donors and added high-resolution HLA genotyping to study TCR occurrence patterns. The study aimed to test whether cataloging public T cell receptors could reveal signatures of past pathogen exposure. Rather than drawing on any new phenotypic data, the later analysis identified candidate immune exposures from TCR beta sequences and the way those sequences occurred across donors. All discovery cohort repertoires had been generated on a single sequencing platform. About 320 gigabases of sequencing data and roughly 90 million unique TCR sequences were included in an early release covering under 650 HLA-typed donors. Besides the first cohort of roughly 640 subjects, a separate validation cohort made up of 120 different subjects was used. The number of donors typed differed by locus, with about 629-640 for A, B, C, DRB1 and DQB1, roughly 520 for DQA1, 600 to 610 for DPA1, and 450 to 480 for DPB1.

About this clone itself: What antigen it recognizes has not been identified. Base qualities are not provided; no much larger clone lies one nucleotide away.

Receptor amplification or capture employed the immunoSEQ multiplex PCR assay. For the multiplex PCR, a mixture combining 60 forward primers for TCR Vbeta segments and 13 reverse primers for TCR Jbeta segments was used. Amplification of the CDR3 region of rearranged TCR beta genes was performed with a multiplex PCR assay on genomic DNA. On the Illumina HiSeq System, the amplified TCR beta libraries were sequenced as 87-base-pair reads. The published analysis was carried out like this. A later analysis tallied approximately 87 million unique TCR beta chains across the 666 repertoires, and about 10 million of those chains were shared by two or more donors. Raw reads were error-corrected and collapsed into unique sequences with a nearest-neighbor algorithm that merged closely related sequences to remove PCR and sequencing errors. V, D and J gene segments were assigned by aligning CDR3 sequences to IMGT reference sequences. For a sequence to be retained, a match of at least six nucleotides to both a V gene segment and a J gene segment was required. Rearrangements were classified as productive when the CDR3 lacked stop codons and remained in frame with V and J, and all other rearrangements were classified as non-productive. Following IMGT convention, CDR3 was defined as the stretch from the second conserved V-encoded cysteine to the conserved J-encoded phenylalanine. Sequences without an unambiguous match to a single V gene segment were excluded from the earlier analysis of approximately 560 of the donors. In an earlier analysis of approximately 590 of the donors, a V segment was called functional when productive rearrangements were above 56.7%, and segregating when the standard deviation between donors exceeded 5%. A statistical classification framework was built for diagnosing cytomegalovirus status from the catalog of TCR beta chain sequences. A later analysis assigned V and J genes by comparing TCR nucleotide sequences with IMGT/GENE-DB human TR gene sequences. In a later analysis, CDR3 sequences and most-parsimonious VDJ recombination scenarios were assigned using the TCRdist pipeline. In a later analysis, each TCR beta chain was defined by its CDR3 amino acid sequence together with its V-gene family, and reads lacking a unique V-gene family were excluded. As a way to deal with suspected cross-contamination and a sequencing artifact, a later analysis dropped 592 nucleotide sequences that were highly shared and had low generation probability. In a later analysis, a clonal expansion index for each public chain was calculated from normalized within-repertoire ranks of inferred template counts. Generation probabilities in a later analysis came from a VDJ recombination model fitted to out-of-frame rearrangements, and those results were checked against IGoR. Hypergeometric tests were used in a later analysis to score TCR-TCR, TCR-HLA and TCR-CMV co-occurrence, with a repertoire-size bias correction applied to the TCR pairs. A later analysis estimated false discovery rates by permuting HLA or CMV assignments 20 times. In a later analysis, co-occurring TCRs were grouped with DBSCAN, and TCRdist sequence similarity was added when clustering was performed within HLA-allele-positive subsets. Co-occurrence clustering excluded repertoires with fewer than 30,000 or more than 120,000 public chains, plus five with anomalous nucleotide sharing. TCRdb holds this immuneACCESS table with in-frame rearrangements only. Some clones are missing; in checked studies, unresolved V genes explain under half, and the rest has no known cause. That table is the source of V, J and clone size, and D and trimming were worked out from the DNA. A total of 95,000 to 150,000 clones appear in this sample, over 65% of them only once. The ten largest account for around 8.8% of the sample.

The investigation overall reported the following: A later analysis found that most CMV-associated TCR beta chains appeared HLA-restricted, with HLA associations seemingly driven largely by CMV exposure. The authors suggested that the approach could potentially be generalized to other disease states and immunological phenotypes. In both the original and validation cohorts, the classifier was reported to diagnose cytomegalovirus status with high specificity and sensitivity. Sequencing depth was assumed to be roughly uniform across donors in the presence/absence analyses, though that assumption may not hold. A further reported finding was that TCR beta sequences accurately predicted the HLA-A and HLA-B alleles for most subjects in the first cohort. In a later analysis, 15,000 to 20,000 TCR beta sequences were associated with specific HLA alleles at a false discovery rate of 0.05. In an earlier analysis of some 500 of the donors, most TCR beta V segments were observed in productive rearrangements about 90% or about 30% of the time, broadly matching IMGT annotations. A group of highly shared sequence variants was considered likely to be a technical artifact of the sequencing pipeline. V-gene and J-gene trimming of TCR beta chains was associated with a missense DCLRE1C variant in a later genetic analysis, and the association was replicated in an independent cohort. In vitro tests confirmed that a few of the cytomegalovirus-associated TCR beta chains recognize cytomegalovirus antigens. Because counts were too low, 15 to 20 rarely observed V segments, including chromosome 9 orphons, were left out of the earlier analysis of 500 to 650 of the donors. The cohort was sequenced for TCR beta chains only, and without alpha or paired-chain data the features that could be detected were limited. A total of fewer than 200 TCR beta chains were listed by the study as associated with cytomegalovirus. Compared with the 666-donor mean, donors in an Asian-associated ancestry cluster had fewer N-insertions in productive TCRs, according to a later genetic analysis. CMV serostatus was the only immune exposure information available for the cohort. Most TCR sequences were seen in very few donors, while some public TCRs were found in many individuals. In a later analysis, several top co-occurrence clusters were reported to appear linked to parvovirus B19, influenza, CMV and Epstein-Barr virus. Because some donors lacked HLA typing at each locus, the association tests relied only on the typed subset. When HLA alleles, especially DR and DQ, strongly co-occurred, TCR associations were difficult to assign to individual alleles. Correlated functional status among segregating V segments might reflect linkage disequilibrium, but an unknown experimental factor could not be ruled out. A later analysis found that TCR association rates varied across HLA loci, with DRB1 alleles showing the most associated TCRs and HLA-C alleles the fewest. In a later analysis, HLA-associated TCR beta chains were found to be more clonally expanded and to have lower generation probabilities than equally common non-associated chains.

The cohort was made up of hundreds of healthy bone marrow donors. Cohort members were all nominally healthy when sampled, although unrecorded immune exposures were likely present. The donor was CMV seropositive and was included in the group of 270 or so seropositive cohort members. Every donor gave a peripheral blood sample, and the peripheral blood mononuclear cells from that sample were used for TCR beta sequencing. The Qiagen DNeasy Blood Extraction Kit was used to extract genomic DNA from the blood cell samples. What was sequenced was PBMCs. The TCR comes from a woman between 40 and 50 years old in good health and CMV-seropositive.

The CDR3 protein: CASSTGGAEGYTF. The DNA sequence is TGTGCCAGCAGCACAGGGGGCGCGGAAGGCTACACCTTC. This chain joins TRBV25-1 to TRBJ1-2, with 9 bases in between that match TRBD1. Compared with germline, V lacks 6 bases and J lacks 8 bases; bases without a gene match: 7. As encoded in the germline V gene, CDR1 is MGHDK while CDR2 is SYGVNS. From the cysteine up to the phenylalanine, the CDR3 has a length of 13 residues. Left in the record is the CDR3 DNA by itself, 39 bases read in frame from the first base.